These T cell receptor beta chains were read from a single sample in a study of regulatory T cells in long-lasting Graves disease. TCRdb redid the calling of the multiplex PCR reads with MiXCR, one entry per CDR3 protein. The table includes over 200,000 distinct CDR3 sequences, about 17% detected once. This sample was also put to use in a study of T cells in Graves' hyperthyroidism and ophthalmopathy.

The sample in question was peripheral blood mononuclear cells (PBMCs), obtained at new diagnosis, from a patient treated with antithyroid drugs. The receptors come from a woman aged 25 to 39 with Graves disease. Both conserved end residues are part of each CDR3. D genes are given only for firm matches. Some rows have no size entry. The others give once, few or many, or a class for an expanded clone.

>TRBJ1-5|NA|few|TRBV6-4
CASSDWQPQHF
TGTGCCAGCAGTGACTGGCAGCCCCAGCATTTT
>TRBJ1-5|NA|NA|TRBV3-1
CASSQAQDSSNQPQHF
TGTGCCAGCAGCCAAGCCCAGGACAGTAGCAATCAGCCCCAGCATTTT
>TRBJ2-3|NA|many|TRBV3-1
CASTATTPDTDTQYF
TGTGCCAGCACGGCGACAACCCCCGACACAGATACGCAGTATTTT
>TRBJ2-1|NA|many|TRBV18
CASSPPDLSLFNEQFF
TGTGCCAGCTCACCCCCCGACCTCAGCTTGTTCAATGAGCAGTTCTTC
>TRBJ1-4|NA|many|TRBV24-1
CATKSARVREKLFF
TGTGCCACCAAATCGGCCAGGGTCAGGGAAAAACTGTTTTTT
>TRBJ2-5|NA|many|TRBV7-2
CASSFSGLQETQYF
TGTGCCAGCAGCTTTAGCGGTTTACAAGAGACCCAGTACTTC
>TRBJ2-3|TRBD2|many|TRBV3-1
CASSQERSGLATDTQYF
TGTGCCAGCAGCCAAGAAAGATCGGGACTAGCAACAGATACGCAGTATTTT
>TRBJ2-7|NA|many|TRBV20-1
CSARDQDSYEQYF
TGCAGTGCTAGAGATCAGGACAGCTACGAGCAATACTTC
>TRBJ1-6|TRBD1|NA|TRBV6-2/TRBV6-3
CASSYSGGVRGSPLHF
TGTGCCAGCAGTTACTCAGGGGGCGTAAGGGGTTCACCCCTCCACTTT
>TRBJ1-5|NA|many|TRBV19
CASSIAGREDQPQHF
TGTGCCAGTAGTATAGCAGGCAGAGAAGATCAGCCCCAGCATTTT
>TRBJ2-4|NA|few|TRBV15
CATSTFVAKNIQYF
TGTGCCACCAGCACGTTCGTAGCCAAAAACATTCAGTACTTC
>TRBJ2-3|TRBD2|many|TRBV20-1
CSATRLAGMSDTQYF
TGCAGTGCTACCCGCCTAGCGGGGATGTCAGATACGCAGTATTTT
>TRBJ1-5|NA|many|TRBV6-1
CASSRTSANQPQHF
TGTGCCAGCAGTCGTACATCGGCAAATCAGCCCCAGCATTTT
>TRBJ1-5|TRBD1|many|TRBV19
CASSIYGTENSNQPQHF
TGTGCCAGTAGTATCTACGGGACAGAAAATAGCAATCAGCCCCAGCATTTT
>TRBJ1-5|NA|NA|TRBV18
CASSPRTGDGNQPQHF
TGTGCCAGCTCACCACGGACGGGGGATGGCAATCAGCCCCAGCATTTT
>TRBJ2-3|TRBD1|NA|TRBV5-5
CASSPGQGLTDTQYF
TGTGCCAGCAGCCCGGGACAGGGGTTGACAGATACGCAGTATTTT
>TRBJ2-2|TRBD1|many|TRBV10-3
CAIDGDRGELFF
TGTGCCATCGATGGGGACAGGGGTGAGCTGTTTTTT
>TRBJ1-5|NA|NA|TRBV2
CASSSEQAQHF
TGTGCCAGCAGTAGTGAACAAGCCCAGCATTTT
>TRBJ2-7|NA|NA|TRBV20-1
CSAPSQGKGQYF
TGCAGTGCCCCCTCACAGGGCAAGGGGCAGTACTTC
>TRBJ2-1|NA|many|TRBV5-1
CASSAYLGNEQFF
TGCGCCAGCAGCGCCTACCTGGGGAATGAGCAGTTCTTC
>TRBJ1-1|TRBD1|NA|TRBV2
CASRLRQGANTEAFF
TGTGCCAGCAGACTGAGACAGGGGGCCAACACTGAAGCTTTCTTT
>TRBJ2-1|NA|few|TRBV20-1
CSARDPGDEQFF
TGCAGTGCTAGAGATCCAGGGGATGAGCAGTTCTTC
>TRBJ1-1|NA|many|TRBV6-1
CASRDSNTEAFF
TGTGCCAGCAGGGACAGTAACACTGAAGCTTTCTTT
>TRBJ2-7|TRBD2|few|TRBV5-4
CASRPGLEYEQYF
TGTGCCAGCAGACCGGGACTAGAGTACGAGCAGTACTTC
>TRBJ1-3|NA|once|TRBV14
CASSLLTPPGNTIYF
TGTGCCAGCAGCCTCCTCACCCCCCCTGGAAACACCATATATTTT
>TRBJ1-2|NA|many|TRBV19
CASSRLGGGYTF
TGTGCCAGTAGCCGACTCGGAGGGGGCTACACCTTC
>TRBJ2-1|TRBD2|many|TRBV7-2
CASSLAGGSYEQFF
TGTGCCAGCAGCTTAGCGGGGGGGTCCTATGAGCAGTTCTTC
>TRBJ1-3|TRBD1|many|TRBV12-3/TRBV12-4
CASSPGQYSGNTIYF
TGTGCCAGCAGCCCGGGACAGTACTCTGGAAACACCATATATTTT
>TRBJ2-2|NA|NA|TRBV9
CASGWGQTNTGELFF
TGTGCCAGCGGTTGGGGACAAACGAACACCGGGGAGCTGTTTTTT
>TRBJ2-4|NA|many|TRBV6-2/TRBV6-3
CASSTFSLGAKNIQYF
TGTGCCAGCAGTACCTTCTCGTTGGGAGCCAAAAACATTCAGTACTTC
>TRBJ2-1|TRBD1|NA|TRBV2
CASSEGQLDEQFF
TGTGCCAGCAGTGAGGGACAGCTAGATGAGCAGTTCTTC
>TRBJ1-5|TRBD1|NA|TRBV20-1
CSASGGQFRQPQHF
TGCAGTGCTAGCGGGGGACAGTTCAGGCAGCCCCAGCATTTT
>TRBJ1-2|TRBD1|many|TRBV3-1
CASSPRPDRVYGYTF
TGTGCCAGCAGCCCCCGACCGGACAGGGTCTATGGCTACACCTTC
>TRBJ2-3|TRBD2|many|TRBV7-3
CASSLMPLAGSTDTQYF
TGTGCCAGCAGTCTAATGCCTCTAGCGGGTAGCACAGATACGCAGTATTTT
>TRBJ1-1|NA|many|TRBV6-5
CASSYEKTPNTEAFF
TGTGCCAGCAGTTATGAGAAGACACCGAACACTGAAGCTTTCTTT
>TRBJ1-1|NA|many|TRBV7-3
CASSQENTEAFF
TGTGCCAGCAGTCAGGAGAACACTGAAGCTTTCTTT
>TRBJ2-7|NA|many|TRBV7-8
CASSPGWQSHEQYF
TGTGCCAGCAGTCCAGGGTGGCAAAGCCACGAGCAGTACTTC
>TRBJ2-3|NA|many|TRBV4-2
CASSAKIGRFVDTQYF
TGTGCCAGCAGCGCCAAGATCGGCAGGTTTGTAGATACGCAGTATTTT
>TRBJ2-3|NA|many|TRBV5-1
CASSFNRERSTDTQYF
TGTGCCAGCAGCTTCAACCGGGAACGTAGCACAGATACGCAGTATTTT
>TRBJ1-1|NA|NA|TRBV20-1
CSARDKPGAPSDTEAFF
TGCAGTGCTAGAGATAAACCCGGGGCACCAAGCGACACTGAAGCTTTCTTT
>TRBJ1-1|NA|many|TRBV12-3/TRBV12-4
CASSLGREAFF
TGTGCCAGCAGCTTGGGGAGGGAAGCTTTCTTT
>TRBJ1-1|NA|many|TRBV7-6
CASSLEIDGPEAFF
TGTGCCAGCAGCTTAGAGATAGACGGGCCTGAAGCTTTCTTT
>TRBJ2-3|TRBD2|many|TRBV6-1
CASTTGTSVDTQYF
TGTGCCAGCACCACCGGGACTAGCGTCGATACGCAGTATTTT
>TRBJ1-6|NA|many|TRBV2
CASSADYNSPLHF
TGTGCCAGCAGTGCGGATTATAATTCACCCCTCCACTTT
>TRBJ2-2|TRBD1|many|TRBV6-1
CASSVRDRPNTGELFF
TGTGCCAGCAGTGTCCGGGACAGGCCGAACACCGGGGAGCTGTTTTTT
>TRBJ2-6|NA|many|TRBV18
CASSPGNSGANVLTF
TGTGCCAGCTCACCAGGGAACTCTGGGGCCAACGTCCTGACTTTC
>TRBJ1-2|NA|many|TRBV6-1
CASSTSDSPYGYTF
NA
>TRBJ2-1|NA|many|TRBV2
CASSEGGGGHNEQFF
TGTGCCAGCAGTGAAGGTGGGGGGGGGCACAATGAGCAGTTCTTC
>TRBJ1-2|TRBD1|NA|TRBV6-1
CASSTGDYPGYTF
TGTGCCAGCAGTACAGGGGATTATCCTGGCTACACCTTC
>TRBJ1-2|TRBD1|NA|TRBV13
CASSPGGQGANGYTF
TGTGCCAGCAGCCCCGGAGGACAGGGGGCGAATGGCTACACCTTC
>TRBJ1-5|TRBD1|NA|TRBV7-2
CASSPLTGADQPQHF
TGTGCCAGCAGCCCCCTGACAGGGGCCGATCAGCCCCAGCATTTT
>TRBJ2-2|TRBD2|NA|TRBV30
CAWSVRASGHGELFF
TGTGCCTGGAGTGTGAGGGCTAGCGGTCACGGGGAGCTGTTTTTT
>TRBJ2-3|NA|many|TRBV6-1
CASSARRGFLDTQYF
TGTGCCAGCAGCGCAAGGCGGGGTTTTCTAGATACGCAGTATTTT
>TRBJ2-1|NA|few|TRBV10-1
CASSESGRGEQFF
TGCGCCAGCAGTGAATCGGGAAGGGGTGAGCAGTTCTTC